The next 2 T cell receptor beta chains were all read from a single sample in a study of cytotoxic CD8 clonotypes in ibrutinib-treated CLL (dated by TCRdb to the early 2020s). The sample's time point label, decoded: progressive disease on ibrutinib. The protocol used for the library was the immunoSEQ multiplex PCR assay. The source is immuneACCESS, and TCRdb retained only in-frame sequences with V and J called. Part of the clones is not carried over; for the studies checked, unresolved V genes explain less than half of this, and the remainder is unexplained. The table for this sample lists 250,000 to 350,000 clones; roughly three quarters of them were counted only once. The biggest ten clones account for roughly 6% of the sample. The sequencing used PBMCs, collected at disease progression, from a patient treated with ibrutinib. Every receptor here comes from a human donor with chronic lymphocytic leukemia.

The rearrangement links TRBV4-3 to TRBJ2-3; 9 bases align to TRBD2. V lost 2 bases to trimming and J lost 2 bases; unmatched junction nucleotides: 17. The CDR3 contains 20 residues. Germline V lookup: CDR1 LGHNA, CDR2 YSLEER. CDR3 sequence reads: CASSQNGVAGARGSTDTQYF. The CDR3 DNA follows: TGCGCCAGCAGCCAAAACGGAGTAGCGGGAGCTAGGGGCTCCACAGATACGCAGTATTTT.

This chain uses TRBV2 with TRBJ1-2, with 10 nucleotides matching TRBD1. V was pared by 6 bases and J by 5 bases, with 9 bases of the junction left unmatched. This CDR3 spans 15 amino acids. CDR1 is SNHLY, CDR2 FYNNEI, per germline. CDR3 nucleotides: TGTGCCAGCAGATTCGGGACAGGGGTGGGGTATGGCTACACCTTC. This translates into CASRFGTGVGYGYTF.